This TCR beta chain emerged from a study of CXCR3-negative and CXCR3-positive naive CD8 T cells. Study-wide context: Some 130 million TRB reads were obtained overall (about 1.5 +/- 0.3 million per library).

Study-wide points: Naive cells positive for CXCR3 carried more hydrophobic TRB CDR3s than CXCR3-negative ones. TRBV-TRBJ usage matched between naive CXCR3-negative and CXCR3-positive cells but not between memory cells. No difference in surface CD5 was seen between naive subsets, and TCR strength was inferred from TRB CDR3 properties.

CDR1 is MNHEY and CDR2 is SVGAGI in the germline V gene. This CDR3 contains 13 residues. Concerning this clonotype: The antigen is undetermined.

UMI labels and 5' RACE were used to prepare the TRB cDNA libraries. TCRdb reprocessed the 5' RACE reads and keeps a single row for each CDR3 protein, giving no DNA. This sample lists just under 90,000 distinct CDR3 sequences; its ten largest clones have around 0.82%. CD45RO-CCR7+CD27+CD95- characterized naive CD8+ T cells. Sequenced sample: naive CXCR3+ CD8+ T cells from blood. Subset reported: CD45RO-CCR7+CD27+CD95- naive CD8+ T cells expressing CXCR3 (TNR3+). The receptor was isolated from a human donor in good health. Some clones in this sample may be carry-over from other donors' samples. This chain links TRBV6-5 with TRBJ2-7. CDR3: CASSYSSSYEQYF.